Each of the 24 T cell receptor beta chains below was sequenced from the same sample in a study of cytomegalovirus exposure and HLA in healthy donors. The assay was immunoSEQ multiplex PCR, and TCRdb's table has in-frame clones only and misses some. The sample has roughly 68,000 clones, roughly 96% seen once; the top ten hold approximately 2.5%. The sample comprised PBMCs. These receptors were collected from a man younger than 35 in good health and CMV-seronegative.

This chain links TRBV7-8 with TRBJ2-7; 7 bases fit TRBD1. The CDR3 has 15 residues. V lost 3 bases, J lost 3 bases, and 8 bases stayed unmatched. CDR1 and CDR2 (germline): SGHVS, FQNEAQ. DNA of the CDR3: TGTGCCAGCAGCTTTCCTGACAGGGAAGACTACGAGCAGTACTTC. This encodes CASSFPDREDYEQYF.

CDR3 DNA sequence: TGTGCCAGTAGTATTGCGGGACAAGAGACCCAGTACTTC. This codes for CASSIAGQETQYF. This chain connects TRBV19 to TRBJ2-5, with D tentatively TRBD2 (6 bases). CDR3 length: 13 amino acids. CDR1 is LNHDA and CDR2 is SQIVND in the germline V gene (reference sequence). Trimming removed 3 bases at V and 2 bases at J, with 7 bases between.

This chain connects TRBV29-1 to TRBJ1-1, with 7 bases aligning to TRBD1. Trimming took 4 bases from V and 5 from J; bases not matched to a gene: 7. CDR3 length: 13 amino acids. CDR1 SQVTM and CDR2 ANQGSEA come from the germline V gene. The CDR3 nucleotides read TGCAGCGTTGGCTACAGGGGAAGGACTGAAGCTTTCTTT. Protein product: CSVGYRGRTEAFF.

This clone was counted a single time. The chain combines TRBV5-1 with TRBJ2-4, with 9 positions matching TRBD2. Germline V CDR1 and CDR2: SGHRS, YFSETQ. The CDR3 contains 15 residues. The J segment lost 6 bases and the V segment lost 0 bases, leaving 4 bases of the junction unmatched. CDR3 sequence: CASSLGRGLANIQYF. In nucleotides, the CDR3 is TGCGCCAGCAGCTTGGGCAGGGGACTAGCAAACATTCAGTACTTC.

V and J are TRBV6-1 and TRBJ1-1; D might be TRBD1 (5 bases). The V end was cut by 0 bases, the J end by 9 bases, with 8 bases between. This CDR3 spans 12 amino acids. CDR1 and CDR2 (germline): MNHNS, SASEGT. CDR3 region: CASSEARGKAFF. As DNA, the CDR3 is TGTGCCAGCAGTGAAGCCCGGGGGAAAGCTTTCTTT.

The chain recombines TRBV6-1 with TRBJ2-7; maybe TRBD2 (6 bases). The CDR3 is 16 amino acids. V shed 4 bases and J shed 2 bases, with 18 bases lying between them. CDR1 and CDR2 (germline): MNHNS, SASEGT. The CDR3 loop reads CASSVDSSEPAYEQYF. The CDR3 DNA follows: TGTGCCAGCAGTGTGGACTCTAGCGAACCTGCCTACGAGCAGTACTTC.

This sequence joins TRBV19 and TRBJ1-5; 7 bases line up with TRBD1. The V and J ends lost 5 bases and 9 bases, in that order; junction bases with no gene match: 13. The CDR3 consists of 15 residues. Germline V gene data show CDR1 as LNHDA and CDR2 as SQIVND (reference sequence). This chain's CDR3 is CASSLTGQAGRPQHF. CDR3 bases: TGTGCCAGTAGTCTAACCGGACAGGCGGGGAGGCCCCAGCATTTT.

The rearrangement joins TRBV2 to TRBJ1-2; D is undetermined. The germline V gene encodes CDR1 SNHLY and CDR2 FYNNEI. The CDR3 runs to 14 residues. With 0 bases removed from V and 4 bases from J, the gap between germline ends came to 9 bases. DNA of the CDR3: TGTGCCAGCAGTGAAGCCTCGACTTTCTATGGCTACACCTTC. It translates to CASSEASTFYGYTF. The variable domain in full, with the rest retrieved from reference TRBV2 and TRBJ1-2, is EPEVTQTPSHQVTQMGQEVILRCVPISNHLYFYWYRQILGQKVEFLVSFYNNEISEKSEIFDDQFSVERPDGSNFTLKIRSTKLEDSAMYFCASSEASTFYGYTFGSGTRLTVV.

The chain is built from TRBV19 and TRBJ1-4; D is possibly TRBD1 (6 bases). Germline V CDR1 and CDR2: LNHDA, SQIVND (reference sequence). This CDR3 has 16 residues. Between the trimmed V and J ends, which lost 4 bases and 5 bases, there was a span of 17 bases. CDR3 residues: CASSTGTFRGNEKLFF. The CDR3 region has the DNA TGTGCCAGTAGTACCGGGACATTCCGGGGAAATGAAAAACTGTTTTTT.

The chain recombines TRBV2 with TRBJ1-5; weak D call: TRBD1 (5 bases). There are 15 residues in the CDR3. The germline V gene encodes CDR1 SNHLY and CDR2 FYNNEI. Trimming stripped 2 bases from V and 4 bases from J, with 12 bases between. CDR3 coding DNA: TGTGCCAGCAGTGAACGCCGACAGAGTAATCAGCCCCAGCATTTT. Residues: CASSERRQSNQPQHF. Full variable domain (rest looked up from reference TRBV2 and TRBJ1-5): EPEVTQTPSHQVTQMGQEVILRCVPISNHLYFYWYRQILGQKVEFLVSFYNNEISEKSEIFDDQFSVERPDGSNFTLKIRSTKLEDSAMYFCASSERRQSNQPQHFGDGTRLSIL.

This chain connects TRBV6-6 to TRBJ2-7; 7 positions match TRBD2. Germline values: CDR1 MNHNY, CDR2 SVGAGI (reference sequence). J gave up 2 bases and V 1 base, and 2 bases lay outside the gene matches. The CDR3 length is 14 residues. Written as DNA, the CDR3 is TGTGCCAGCAGTTACTTAGGACTAGCCTACGAGCAGTACTTC. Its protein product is CASSYLGLAYEQYF.

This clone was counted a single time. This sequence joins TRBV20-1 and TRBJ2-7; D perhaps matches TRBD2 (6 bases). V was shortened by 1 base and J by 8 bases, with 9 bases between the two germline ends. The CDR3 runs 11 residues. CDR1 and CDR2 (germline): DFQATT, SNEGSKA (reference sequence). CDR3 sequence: CSARVGGKQYF. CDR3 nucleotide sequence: TGCAGTGCTAGAGTCGGGGGTAAGCAGTACTTC.

This CDR3 is CASSLGLAGGETQYF. The DNA of the CDR3 is TGTGCCAGCAGCCTGGGACTAGCGGGAGGTGAGACCCAGTACTTC. The gene calls are TRBV5-4 and TRBJ2-5; 15 nucleotides match TRBD2. The CDR3 consists of 15 residues. Germline assignment: CDR1 SGHNT and CDR2 YYREEE (reference sequence). V shed 4 bases and J 5 bases; nucleotides not matched to a gene: 3.

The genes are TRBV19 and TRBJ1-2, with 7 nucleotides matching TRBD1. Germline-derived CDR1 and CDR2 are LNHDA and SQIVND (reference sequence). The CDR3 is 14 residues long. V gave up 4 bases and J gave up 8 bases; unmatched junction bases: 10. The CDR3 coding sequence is TGTGCCAGTAGTACCACCCGACAGGGTTGGGGCTACACCTTC. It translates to CASSTTRQGWGYTF.

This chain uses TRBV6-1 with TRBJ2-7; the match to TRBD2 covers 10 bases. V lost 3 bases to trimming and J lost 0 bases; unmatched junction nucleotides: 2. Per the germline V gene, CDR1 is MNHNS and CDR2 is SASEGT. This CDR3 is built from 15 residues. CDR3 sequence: CASSDTSGVSYEQYF. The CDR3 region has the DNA TGTGCCAGCAGTGACACTAGCGGGGTCTCCTACGAGCAGTACTTC.

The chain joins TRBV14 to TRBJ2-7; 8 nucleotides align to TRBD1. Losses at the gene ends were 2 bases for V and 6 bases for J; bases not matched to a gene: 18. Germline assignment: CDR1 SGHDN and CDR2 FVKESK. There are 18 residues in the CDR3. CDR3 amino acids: CASSQYLPFDRGEPEQYF. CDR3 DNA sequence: TGTGCCAGCAGCCAATATTTACCCTTTGACAGGGGAGAACCCGAGCAGTACTTC.

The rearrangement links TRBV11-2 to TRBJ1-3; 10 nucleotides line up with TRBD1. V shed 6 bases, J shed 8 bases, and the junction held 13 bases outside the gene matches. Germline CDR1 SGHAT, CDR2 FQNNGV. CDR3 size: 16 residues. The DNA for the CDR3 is TGTGCCAGCAGGTTAAGGGGGACAGGGGATGTGGACACCATATATTTT. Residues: CASRLRGTGDVDTIYF.

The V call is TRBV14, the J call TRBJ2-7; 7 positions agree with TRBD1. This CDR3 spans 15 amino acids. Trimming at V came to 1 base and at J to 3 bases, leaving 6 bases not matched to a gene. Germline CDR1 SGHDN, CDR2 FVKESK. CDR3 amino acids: CASSQGTGPGYEQYF. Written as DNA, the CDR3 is TGTGCCAGCAGCCAAGGGACAGGACCGGGCTACGAGCAGTACTTC.

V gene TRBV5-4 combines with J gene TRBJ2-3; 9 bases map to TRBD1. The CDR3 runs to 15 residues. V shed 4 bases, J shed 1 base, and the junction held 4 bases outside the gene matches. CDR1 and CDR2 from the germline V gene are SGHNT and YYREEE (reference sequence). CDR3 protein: CASSTGQGGTDTQYF. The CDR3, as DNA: TGTGCCAGCAGCACGGGACAGGGAGGCACAGATACGCAGTATTTT.

The CDR3 here is CASSQEGSPGYTF. CDR3 nucleotides: TGCGCCAGCAGCCAAGAGGGCAGCCCGGGCTACACCTTC. This chain links TRBV4-1 with TRBJ1-2; D uncertain. Germline CDR1 is MGHRA and CDR2 is YSYEKL. V was pared by 0 bases and J by 8 bases, with 10 bases between. This CDR3 comprises 13 residues.

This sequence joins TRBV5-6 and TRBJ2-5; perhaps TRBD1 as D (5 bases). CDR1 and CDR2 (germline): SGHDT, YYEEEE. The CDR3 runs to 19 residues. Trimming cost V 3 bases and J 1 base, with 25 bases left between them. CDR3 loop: CASSSVLPDTHDAQETQYF. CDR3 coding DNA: TGTGCCAGCAGCTCCGTCCTTCCGGACACTCACGACGCCCAAGAGACCCAGTACTTC.

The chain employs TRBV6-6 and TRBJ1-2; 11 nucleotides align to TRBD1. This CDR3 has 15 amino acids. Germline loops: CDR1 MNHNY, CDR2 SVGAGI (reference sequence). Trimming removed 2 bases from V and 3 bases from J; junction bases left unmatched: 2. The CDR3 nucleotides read TGTGCCAGCAGTTACCCGGGACAGGGGGACTATGGCTACACCTTC. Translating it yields CASSYPGQGDYGYTF.

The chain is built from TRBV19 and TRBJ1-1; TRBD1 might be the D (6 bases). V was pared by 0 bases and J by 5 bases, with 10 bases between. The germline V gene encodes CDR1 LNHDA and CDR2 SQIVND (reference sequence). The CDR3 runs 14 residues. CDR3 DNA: TGTGCCAGTAGTATAGAGGGGGCTTGGACTGAAGCTTTCTTT. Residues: CASSIEGAWTEAFF.

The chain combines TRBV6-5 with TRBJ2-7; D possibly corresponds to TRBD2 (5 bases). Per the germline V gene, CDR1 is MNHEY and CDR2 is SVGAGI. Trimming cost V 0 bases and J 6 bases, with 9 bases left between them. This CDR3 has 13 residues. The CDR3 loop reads CASSYSKLGEQYF. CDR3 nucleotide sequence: TGTGCCAGCAGTTACTCAAAACTAGGCGAGCAGTACTTC.